This TCR beta chain emerged from a study of blood T cell repertoires in COVID-19. Across the study: T cells, B-cell-depleted T cells, or PBMCs provided the cDNA or gDNA that served as material.

Study members were between about 18 and 100 years old and lived in approximately 25 US regions. Assignment of participants to cohorts was predicated upon participant-reported clinical history. The V and J ends lost 0 bases and 4 bases respectively, with 11 bases between them. The CDR3 totals 15 residues. Germline CDR1 is SGHAT and CDR2 is FQNNGV. Original methodology: How many nucleated cells were present was estimated from reference gene primer amplification. The protocol was immunoSEQ multiplex PCR, while the TCRdb copy is restricted to in-frame clones and leaves out a portion. The D gene and trimming were derived from the DNA, and the V and J assignments and clone size from that table. The data contain 470,000 or so clones, about 85% of them seen just once; the ten biggest clones take up roughly 2%.

The receptor comes from a woman aged 18 to 35 with acute COVID-19. The chain joins TRBV11-2 to TRBJ2-3, with a possible D match to TRBD2 (5 bases). Sequencing input: PBMCs or T cells enriched from blood (not recorded which). Written as DNA, the CDR3 is TGTGCCAGCAGCTTAGATCCGGCGAGGGCAGATACGCAGTATTTT. Translation: CASSLDPARADTQYF. The full variable domain, with the rest looked up from reference TRBV11-2 and TRBJ2-3, is EAGVAQSPRYKIIEKRQSVAFWCNPISGHATLYWYQQILGQGPKLLIQFQNNGVVDDSQLPKDRFSAERLKGVDSTLKIQPAKLEDSAVYLCASSLDPARADTQYFGPGTRLTVL.